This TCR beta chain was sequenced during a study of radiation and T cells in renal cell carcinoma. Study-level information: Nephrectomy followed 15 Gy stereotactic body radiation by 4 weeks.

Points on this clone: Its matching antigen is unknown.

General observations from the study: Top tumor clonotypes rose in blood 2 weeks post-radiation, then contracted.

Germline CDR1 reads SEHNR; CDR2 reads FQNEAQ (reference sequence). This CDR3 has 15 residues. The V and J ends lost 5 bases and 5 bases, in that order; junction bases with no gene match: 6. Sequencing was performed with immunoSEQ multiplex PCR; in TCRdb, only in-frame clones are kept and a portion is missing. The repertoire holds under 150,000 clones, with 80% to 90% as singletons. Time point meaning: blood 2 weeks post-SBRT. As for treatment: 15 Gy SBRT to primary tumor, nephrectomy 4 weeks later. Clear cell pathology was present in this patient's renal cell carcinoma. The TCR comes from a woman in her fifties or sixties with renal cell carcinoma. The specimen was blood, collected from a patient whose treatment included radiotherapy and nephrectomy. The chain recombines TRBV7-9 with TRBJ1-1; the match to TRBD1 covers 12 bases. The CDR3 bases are TGTGCCAGCAGCCTAGGGACAGGGGGCGCAACTGAAGCTTTCTTT. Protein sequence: CASSLGTGGATEAFF.